This record covers a single T cell receptor (beta chain). Its antigen is unidentified. The data belong to a study of vaccination and CD4 T cells after COVID-19. The wider study: The study collected post-vaccine samples a median approximately 70 days after dose two, with a range of 14 to 241.

This CDR3 is built from 15 residues. CDR1 SGHTA and CDR2 FQGNSA come from the germline V gene. V shed 3 bases and J 4 bases; nucleotides not matched to a gene: 4. The treatment: roughly 10-day PBMC culture with coronavirus spike peptide pools or control peptides (ViraFEST assay). After expanding antigen-specific T cells with peptide pools, ViraFEST sequenced their TCRs. Sequenced with the Oncomine TCR Beta short-read assay was DNA taken from cultured CD4+ T cells. Via MiXCR, TCRdb re-called the PCR reads, giving one row per CDR3 protein. Seen here are roughly 14,000 distinct CDR3 sequences, roughly two thirds observed once, and the top ten hold approximately 20%. Broader study findings: A median approximately 86% of convalescent patients' SARS-CoV-2-reactive clones emerged only after vaccination.

The sample consisted of CD4+ T cells from blood, cultured in vitro. The gene calls are TRBV7-2 and TRBJ2-2; 8 nucleotides line up with TRBD1. This clonotype was obtained from a human donor who had recovered from COVID-19. The CDR3 reads CASSFGQGSTGELFF. CDR3 sequence (DNA): TGTGCCAGCAGCTTTGGACAGGGTAGCACCGGGGAGCTGTTTTTT.